Following are 15 T cell receptor beta chains from one sample sequenced in a study of blood T cell repertoires in COVID-19. Measured with immunoSEQ multiplex PCR; TCRdb has only the in-frame clones, and not every one. The table records 80,000 to 100,000 clones, 70% to 90% of them present only once. Sequencing was done on a sample of peripheral blood. Every receptor here comes from a human donor with COVID-19, enrolled during active disease. The donor label of this sample is uncertain.

This chain connects TRBV11-3 to TRBJ2-3, with TRBD1 matching 7 bases. This CDR3 is built from 14 residues. Trimming removed 3 bases from V and 5 bases from J; junction bases left unmatched: 5. Looked up from germline, CDR1 is SGHNT and CDR2 is YENEEA. CDR3 amino acids: CASSFGQAEDTQYF. CDR3 DNA: TGTGCCAGCAGCTTCGGACAGGCGGAAGATACGCAGTATTTT.

The chain is built from TRBV5-1 and TRBJ2-7; tentatively, D is TRBD2 (5 bases). Germline V CDR1 and CDR2: SGHRS, YFSETQ. The CDR3 runs to 15 residues. Deletions cut 0 bases from V and 1 base from J, with 11 bases between. The chain's CDR3 is CASSLGSGNSYEQYF. Written as DNA, the CDR3 is TGCGCCAGCAGCTTGGGATCGGGGAATTCCTACGAGCAGTACTTC.

The chain couples TRBV25-1 to TRBJ1-2; D may be TRBD1 (5 bases). Germline V lookup: CDR1 MGHDK, CDR2 SYGVNS. Trimming cost V 2 bases and J 5 bases, with 6 bases left between them. CDR3 length: 12 residues. The CDR3 coding sequence is TGTGCCAGCAGTGAACCAGGGTATGGCTACACCTTC. Translating it yields CASSEPGYGYTF.

This chain links TRBV7-3 with TRBJ1-2, with D maybe TRBD1 (6 bases). This CDR3 is 14 amino acids long. Germline CDR1 SGHTA, CDR2 FQGTGA. The germline V and J ends were trimmed by 0 bases and 8 bases, with 13 bases remaining between them. The CDR3 sequence: CASSLTPDSGGYTF. The CDR3, as DNA: TGTGCCAGCAGCTTAACCCCGGACAGCGGCGGCTACACCTTC.

This clone was seen just once. This chain connects TRBV5-6 to TRBJ1-6; weak D call: TRBD1 (5 bases). The CDR3 has 16 amino acids. CDR1 is SGHDT, CDR2 YYEEEE, per germline. V lost 4 bases and J 7 bases, leaving 18 bases between the germline ends. CDR3 nucleotide sequence: TGTGCCAGCAGCCGAAATTCAGGGCGGTCAAATTCACCCCTCCACTTT. It is translated as CASSRNSGRSNSPLHF.

The chain has TRBV9 and TRBJ2-1, with D perhaps TRBD1 (6 bases). This CDR3 spans 16 amino acids. Germline values: CDR1 SGDLS, CDR2 YYNGEE. The germline V and J ends were trimmed by 0 bases and 4 bases, with 14 bases remaining between them. DNA for the CDR3: TGTGCCAGCAGCGTAGGTGGCAGGGGCTATTACAATGAGCAGTTCTTC. This translates into CASSVGGRGYYNEQFF.

The gene calls are TRBV19 and TRBJ2-1; 16 positions match TRBD2. There are 18 residues in the CDR3. V shed 5 bases and J 7 bases; nucleotides not matched to a gene: 11. From germline, CDR1 is LNHDA and CDR2 SQIVND (reference sequence). Here the CDR3 reads CASSLSGLAGGSSNEQFF. The CDR3 bases are TGTGCCAGTAGTCTCTCGGGACTAGCGGGAGGGTCCTCGAATGAGCAGTTCTTC.

The chain couples TRBV16 to TRBJ2-7, with 8 bases matching TRBD2. V trimming: 2 bases; J trimming: 6 bases; junction bases outside the gene matches: 12. The germline V gene has CDR1 KGHSY and CDR2 FQNENV. The CDR3 contains 16 residues. The CDR3 is CASSQPHGTRGFEQYF. The CDR3 DNA is TGTGCCAGCAGCCAACCCCATGGGACTAGAGGCTTCGAGCAGTACTTC.

The V call is TRBV5-4, the J call TRBJ1-4; TRBD1 aligns across 10 bases. The V and J ends lost 3 bases and 8 bases, in that order; junction bases with no gene match: 4. This CDR3 region has 14 residues. Germline-derived CDR1 and CDR2 are SGHNT and YYREEE (reference sequence). CDR3 sequence (DNA): TGTGCCAGCAGCTCCGGACAGGGGGAGGAAAAACTGTTTTTT. Its translation: CASSSGQGEEKLFF.

J is TRBJ1-2 and V is TRBV5-4; 8 positions match TRBD1. The V gene's germline CDR1 is SGHNT and CDR2 YYREEE (reference sequence). J was trimmed by 8 bases and V by 2 bases; bases with no gene match: 2. The CDR3 length is 12 residues. The CDR3 reads CASSFRGRGYTF. CDR3 bases: TGTGCCAGCAGCTTCAGGGGGCGAGGCTACACCTTC. Supplemented by reference TRBV5-4 and TRBJ1-2, the full variable domain reads ETGVTQSPTHLIKTRGQQVTLRCSSQSGHNTVSWYQQALGQGPQFIFQYYREEENGRGNFPPRFSGLQFPNYSSELNVNALELDDSALYLCASSFRGRGYTFGSGTRLTVV.

V is TRBV6-5 and J is TRBJ1-3; 10 bases are shared with TRBD1. V dropped 4 bases and J dropped 4; count of bases not matched to a gene: 4. Germline CDR1 reads MNHEY; CDR2 reads SVGAGI. This CDR3 contains 15 residues. CDR3 residues: CASSSGTGVGNTIYF. The CDR3, as DNA: TGTGCCAGCAGTTCCGGGACAGGGGTCGGAAACACCATATATTTT.

This clone appeared a few times. This chain joins TRBV19 and TRBJ2-7; 13 nucleotides match TRBD2. CDR3 length: 16 residues. The V and J ends lost 5 bases and 2 bases, in that order; junction bases with no gene match: 6. The germline CDR1 and CDR2 sequences are LNHDA and SQIVND (reference sequence). The CDR3 is CASSAGTSGAPYEQYF. The CDR3 region has the DNA TGTGCCAGTAGTGCCGGGACTAGCGGGGCACCCTACGAGCAGTACTTC.

The chain recombines TRBV5-1 with TRBJ1-3, with D hard to call. Germline lookup yields CDR1 SGHRS and CDR2 YFSETQ. Deletions cut 4 bases from V and 5 bases from J, with 16 bases between. This CDR3 is 15 amino acids long. CDR3 sequence (DNA): TGCGCCAGCAGCCCCGGGGAGTTTAGAAGAAACACCATATATTTT. Translating it yields CASSPGEFRRNTIYF. The full variable domain, rest sourced from reference TRBV5-1 and TRBJ1-3, is KAGVTQTPRYLIKTRGQQVTLSCSPISGHRSVSWYQQTPGQGLQFLFEYFSETQRNKGNFPGRFSGRQFSNSRSEMNVSTLELGDSALYLCASSPGEFRRNTIYFGEGSWLTVV.

The genes are TRBV11-2 and TRBJ1-3, with a weak D call TRBD1 (6 bases). CDR1 is SGHAT and CDR2 is FQNNGV in the germline V gene. Trimming removed 5 bases at V and 0 bases at J, with 14 bases between. The CDR3 totals 16 residues. Written as DNA, the CDR3 is TGTGCCAGCAGCCTATACACAGGGAGCTCTGGAAACACCATATATTTT. It encodes CASSLYTGSSGNTIYF.

The chain is built from TRBV19 and TRBJ1-5; D not resolved. V was shortened by 2 bases and J by 6 bases, with 17 bases between the two germline ends. Germline lookup yields CDR1 LNHDA and CDR2 SQIVND (reference sequence). The CDR3 runs 16 residues. Written as DNA, the CDR3 is TGTGCCAGTAGTATAACGTCGGCCGCAAGGAGTCAGCCCCAGCATTTT. Residues: CASSITSAARSQPQHF.